This T cell receptor (beta chain) was found in a study of breast tumors, draining lymph nodes, adjacent tissues. TCRdb recomputed calls from the multiplex PCR reads with MiXCR, one row per CDR3 protein. The sample lists over 200,000 distinct CDR3 sequences; under 40% were seen once. As for this clonotype: As yet, its antigen is unknown.

General study findings and limits: Findings are consistent with lymph node origin and intratumoral expansion of most tumor T cells. Luminal-like breast cancer showed significantly higher tumor–nontumor repertoire similarity than basal-like. Tumor TCR diversity was below lymph nodes but above nontumor tissue.

V lost 4 bases to trimming and J lost 3 bases, with 10 bases between them. This CDR3 has 13 residues. In germline, CDR1 is SGDLS, CDR2 YYNGEE. The lymph nodes were axillary draining lymph nodes from breast cancer patients. The sequenced sample consisted of axillary lymph node tissue. This clonotype originated in a female donor with breast cancer. Some clones in this sample may be carry-over from other donors' samples. This sequence joins TRBV9 and TRBJ1-2; maybe TRBD1 (5 bases). The CDR3 here is CASSPRGDYGYTF. In DNA, the CDR3 is TGTGCCAGCAGCCCCCGGGGGGACTATGGCTACACCTTC.